Listed below are T cell receptor beta chains from one sample, sequenced in a study of T cell responses to AZD1222 COVID-19 vaccine. Clones were read by immunoSEQ multiplex PCR, and TCRdb kept only the in-frame ones, dropping some. The sample yields 85,000 to 130,000 clones, about nine tenths seen once. The material was peripheral blood, obtained on day 0 of AZD1222 vaccination. The receptor set was obtained from an adult in good health. Both conserved end residues are part of each CDR3. The order of the fields is J gene, D gene, V gene, clone size, CDR3 length, CDR3 protein, CDR3 DNA. A D gene is named only where the DNA matches it firmly. The size field is filled for only some rows; it gives once, few, many or a size class.

J gene: TRBJ2-7
D gene: NA
V gene: TRBV9
clone size: NA
CDR3 length: 15
CDR3 protein: CASSVGSSVTYEQYF
CDR3 DNA: TGTGCCAGCAGCGTAGGAAGTAGCGTGACCTACGAGCAGTACTTC

J gene: TRBJ2-3
D gene: NA
V gene: TRBV4-1
clone size: NA
CDR3 length: 12
CDR3 protein: CASSSIVDTQYF
CDR3 DNA: TGCGCCAGCAGCAGTATAGTGGATACGCAGTATTTT

J gene: TRBJ2-7
D gene: NA
V gene: TRBV6-1
clone size: once
CDR3 length: 15
CDR3 protein: CASSDWRGPAYEQYF
CDR3 DNA: TGTGCCAGCAGTGATTGGCGGGGCCCGGCCTACGAGCAGTACTTC

J gene: TRBJ1-3
D gene: NA
V gene: TRBV10-3
clone size: NA
CDR3 length: 15
CDR3 protein: CAISDDIGSGNTIYF
CDR3 DNA: TGTGCCATCAGTGACGACATTGGCTCTGGAAACACCATATATTTT

J gene: TRBJ2-1
D gene: NA
V gene: TRBV4-1
clone size: NA
CDR3 length: 14
CDR3 protein: CASSQVAKSNEQFF
CDR3 DNA: TGCGCCAGCAGCCAAGTGGCGAAATCCAATGAGCAGTTCTTC

J gene: TRBJ1-2
D gene: NA
V gene: TRBV14
clone size: few
CDR3 length: 14
CDR3 protein: CASSQGWFSYGYTF
CDR3 DNA: TGTGCCAGCAGCCAAGGCTGGTTTTCCTATGGCTACACCTTC

J gene: TRBJ1-5
D gene: NA
V gene: TRBV6-6
clone size: NA
CDR3 length: 14
CDR3 protein: CASTAGYSNQPQHF
CDR3 DNA: TGTGCCAGCACCGCAGGGTATAGCAATCAGCCCCAGCATTTT

J gene: TRBJ2-2
D gene: NA
V gene: TRBV9
clone size: NA
CDR3 length: 15
CDR3 protein: CASSVGGTNTGELFF
CDR3 DNA: TGTGCCAGCAGCGTAGGAGGGACGAACACCGGGGAGCTGTTTTTT

J gene: TRBJ1-1
D gene: NA
V gene: TRBV3-1/TRBV3-2
clone size: NA
CDR3 length: 13
CDR3 protein: CASSQVRNTEAFF
CDR3 DNA: TGTGCCAGCAGCCAAGTTCGGAACACTGAAGCTTTCTTT

J gene: TRBJ2-7
D gene: NA
V gene: TRBV19
clone size: once
CDR3 length: 14
CDR3 protein: CASKPGAPRYEQYF
CDR3 DNA: TGTGCCAGCAAGCCAGGGGCCCCGCGATACGAGCAGTACTTC

J gene: TRBJ1-1
D gene: NA
V gene: TRBV4-2
clone size: NA
CDR3 length: 14
CDR3 protein: CASSQGEGNTEAFF
CDR3 DNA: TGTGCCAGCAGCCAAGGTGAGGGGAACACTGAAGCTTTCTTT

J gene: TRBJ2-2
D gene: TRBD1
V gene: TRBV11-3
clone size: NA
CDR3 length: 17
CDR3 protein: CASSLSDRGGNTGELFF
CDR3 DNA: TGTGCCAGCAGCTTAAGTGACAGGGGAGGCAACACCGGGGAGCTGTTTTTT

J gene: TRBJ1-3
D gene: TRBD1
V gene: TRBV5-4
clone size: NA
CDR3 length: 14
CDR3 protein: CASSWGTELNTIYF
CDR3 DNA: TGTGCCAGCAGCTGGGGGACAGAATTGAACACCATATATTTT